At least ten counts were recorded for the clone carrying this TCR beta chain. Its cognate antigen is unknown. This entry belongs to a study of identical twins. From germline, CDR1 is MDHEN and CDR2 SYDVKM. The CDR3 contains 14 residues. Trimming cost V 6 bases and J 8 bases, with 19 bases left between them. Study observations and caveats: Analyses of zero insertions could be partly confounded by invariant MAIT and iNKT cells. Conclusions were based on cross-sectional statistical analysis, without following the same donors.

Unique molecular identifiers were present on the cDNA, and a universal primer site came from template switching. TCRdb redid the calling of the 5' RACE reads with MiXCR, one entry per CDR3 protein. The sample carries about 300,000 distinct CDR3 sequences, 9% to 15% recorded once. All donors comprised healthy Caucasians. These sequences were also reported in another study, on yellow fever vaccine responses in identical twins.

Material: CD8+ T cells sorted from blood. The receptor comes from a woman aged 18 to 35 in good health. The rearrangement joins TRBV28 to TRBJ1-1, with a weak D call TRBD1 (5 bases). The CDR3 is CASRPPRQWTEAFF. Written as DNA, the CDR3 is TGTGCCAGCAGGCCCCCAAGACAGTGGACGGAAGCTTTCTTT.